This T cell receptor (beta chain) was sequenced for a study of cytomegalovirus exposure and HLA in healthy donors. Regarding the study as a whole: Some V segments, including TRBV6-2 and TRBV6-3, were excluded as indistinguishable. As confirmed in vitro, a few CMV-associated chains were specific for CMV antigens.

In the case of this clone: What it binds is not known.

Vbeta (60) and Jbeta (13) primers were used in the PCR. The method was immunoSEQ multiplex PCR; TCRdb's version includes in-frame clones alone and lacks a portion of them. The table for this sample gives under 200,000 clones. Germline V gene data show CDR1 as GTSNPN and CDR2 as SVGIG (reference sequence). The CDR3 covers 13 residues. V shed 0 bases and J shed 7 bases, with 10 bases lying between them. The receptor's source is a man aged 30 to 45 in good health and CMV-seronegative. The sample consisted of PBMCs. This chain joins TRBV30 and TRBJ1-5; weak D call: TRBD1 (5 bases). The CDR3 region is CAWSVRGSQPQHF. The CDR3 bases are TGTGCCTGGAGTGTAAGGGGTTCCCAGCCCCAGCATTTT.